The 24 T cell receptor beta chains below were found in one sample sequenced in a study of blood T cell repertoires in COVID-19. Clones were sequenced by immunoSEQ multiplex PCR, and TCRdb holds only the in-frame ones, with some missing. The data hold approximately 210,000 clones, with approximately 82% observed a single time. Sequences were obtained from peripheral blood. These receptors originate from an elderly woman with acute or convalescent COVID-19.

The chain uses TRBV30 and TRBJ2-7; TRBD2 aligns across 7 bases. The CDR3 runs to 11 residues. Trimming took 5 bases from V and 12 from J; bases not matched to a gene: 10. Germline assignment: CDR1 GTSNPN and CDR2 SVGIG (reference sequence). The CDR3 is CAWGGEWRVYF. The DNA of the CDR3 is TGTGCCTGGGGGGGGGAATGGAGGGTGTACTTC.

DNA of the CDR3: TGTGCTAGTGGTTTGCCCGATTCCGGGACAGGGGGCGGCTCCTACAATGAGCAGTTCTTC. Translating gives CASGLPDSGTGGGSYNEQFF. The genes are TRBV12-5 and TRBJ2-1; 12 positions match TRBD1. From germline, CDR1 is LGHNT and CDR2 FRNRAP. CDR3 size: 20 residues. Trimming removed 2 bases from V and 0 bases from J; junction bases left unmatched: 11. Complete variable domain (other parts from reference TRBV12-5 and TRBJ2-1): DARVTQTPRHKVTEMGQEVTMRCQPILGHNTVFWYRQTMMQGLELLAYFRNRAPLDDSGMPKDRFSAEMPDATLATLKIQPSEPRDSAVYFCASGLPDSGTGGGSYNEQFFGPGTRLTVL.

The V and J genes are TRBV2 and TRBJ2-2; 7 positions agree with TRBD2. The germline V gene encodes CDR1 SNHLY and CDR2 FYNNEI. The CDR3 spans 15 residues. Trimming took 8 bases from V and 4 from J; bases not matched to a gene: 10. The CDR3 DNA follows: TGTGCCAGCTTAAACCGCGGGGGAACCACCGGGGAGCTGTTTTTT. Protein sequence: CASLNRGGTTGELFF.

The rearrangement joins TRBV28 to TRBJ2-5, with TRBD1 matching 7 bases. CDR3 length equals 13 residues. J was trimmed by 5 bases and V by 5 bases; bases with no gene match: 5. Germline V gives CDR1 MDHEN, CDR2 SYDVKM. The CDR3 protein is CASSRQGLETQYF. The CDR3, as DNA: TGTGCCAGCAGTCGACAGGGTTTGGAGACCCAGTACTTC.

The chain joins TRBV6-5 to TRBJ2-3, with 8 bases matching TRBD2. V was clipped by 5 bases and J by 2 bases; unmatched bases: 6. This CDR3 comprises 15 residues. Germline lookup yields CDR1 MNHEY and CDR2 SVGAGI. Written as DNA, the CDR3 is TGTGCCAGCAGTCGACGCGGGGGGACCACAGATACGCAGTATTTT. This codes for CASSRRGGTTDTQYF.

This clone was detected only once. The chain combines TRBV19 with TRBJ1-6; no definite D call. The CDR3 consists of 14 residues. Trimming removed 8 bases at V and 10 bases at J, with 18 bases between. CDR1 LNHDA and CDR2 SQIVND come from the germline V gene (reference sequence). CDR3 nucleotides: TGTGCCAGTGCCTCGACCCAGGCGAACTCACCCCTCCACTTT. It encodes CASASTQANSPLHF.

The chain couples TRBV2 to TRBJ1-6; D is unresolved. V was shortened by 6 bases and J by 7 bases, with 19 bases between the two germline ends. The germline gives CDR1 SNHLY, CDR2 FYNNEI. The CDR3 has 16 residues. CDR3 protein: CASRPGPRTTNSPLHF. The CDR3 DNA is TGTGCCAGCAGACCGGGTCCCCGCACTACCAATTCACCCCTCCACTTT.

The rearrangement links TRBV19 to TRBJ1-4, with TRBD1 as a possible D gene (5 bases). Germline-derived CDR1 and CDR2 are LNHDA and SQIVND (reference sequence). V was clipped by 3 bases and J by 7 bases, with 12 bases between them. This CDR3 comprises 14 residues. Here the CDR3 reads CASSIGGLSEKLFF. CDR3 nucleotides: TGTGCCAGTAGTATCGGGGGGTTAAGTGAAAAACTGTTTTTT.

The chain couples TRBV6-4 to TRBJ2-3, with D perhaps matching TRBD2 (6 bases). The CDR3 is 15 residues long. CDR1 MRHNA and CDR2 SNTAGT come from the germline V gene. V dropped 0 bases and J dropped 0 bases, with 7 bases sitting between them. In DNA form, the CDR3 reads TGTGCCAGCAGTGACTCGGCGGGGAGCACAGATACGCAGTATTTT. Its protein is CASSDSAGSTDTQYF.

The chain couples TRBV10-3 to TRBJ2-1; TRBD2 aligns across 8 bases. Per germline, CDR1 ENHRY and CDR2 SYGVKD. This CDR3 is built from 14 residues. V dropped 5 bases and J dropped 8; count of bases not matched to a gene: 8. The CDR3, as DNA: TGTGCCATCAGTTTAGCGGGGTTCATCGATGAGCAGTTCTTC. It encodes CAISLAGFIDEQFF.

The chain uses TRBV19 and TRBJ1-2, with TRBD1 matching 8 bases. Trimming took 7 bases from V and 4 from J; bases not matched to a gene: 8. This CDR3 contains 14 residues. CDR1 and CDR2 (germline): LNHDA, SQIVND (reference sequence). The CDR3 nucleotides are TGTGCCAGTACCACGGACAGGGATCCCTATGGCTACACCTTC. As protein: CASTTDRDPYGYTF.

The rearrangement links TRBV7-8 to TRBJ1-6; the D gene is possibly TRBD1 (6 bases). Germline CDR1 is SGHVS and CDR2 is FQNEAQ. Trimming took off 5 bases at V and 3 bases at J, with 17 bases between the two ends. This CDR3 has 17 residues. CDR3 amino acids: CASSPGTRQVYNSPLHF. The CDR3 coding sequence is TGTGCCAGCAGCCCAGGAACCCGACAGGTCTATAATTCACCCCTCCACTTT. Together with reference TRBV7-8 and TRBJ1-6, the CDR3 gives the full variable domain: GAGVSQSPRYKVAKRGQDVALRCDPISGHVSLFWYQQALGQGPEFLTYFQNEAQLDKSGLPSDRFFAERPEGSVSTLKIQRTQQEDSAVYLCASSPGTRQVYNSPLHFGNGTRLTVT.

This clone has only one observation. The chain links TRBV7-9 to TRBJ1-1, with D maybe TRBD1 (5 bases). The germline V and J ends were trimmed by 1 base and 3 bases, with 9 bases remaining between them. Looked up from germline, CDR1 is SEHNR and CDR2 is FQNEAQ (reference sequence). The CDR3 runs to 14 residues. CDR3 coding DNA: TGTGCCAGCAGCTTAGGTCCCAGGGACACTGAAGCTTTCTTT. Its translation is CASSLGPRDTEAFF.

The V gene is TRBV5-4, the J gene TRBJ2-4; 10 bases are a match to TRBD2. In germline, CDR1 is SGHNT, CDR2 YYREEE (reference sequence). The ends lost 4 bases at V and 9 bases at J; junction bases unmatched: 7. The CDR3 spans 14 residues. The CDR3 protein is CASSREASGSIQYF. The CDR3 DNA follows: TGTGCCAGCAGCCGGGAAGCTAGCGGGAGCATTCAGTACTTC.

The chain uses TRBV6-1 and TRBJ1-5; TRBD1 aligns across 9 bases. The V gene end was trimmed by 4 bases and the J gene end by 7 bases; junction bases not matched to a gene: 11. CDR1 is MNHNS and CDR2 is SASEGT in the germline V gene. The CDR3 covers 16 residues. CDR3 protein: CASSVRPDRGGQPQHF. CDR3 coding DNA: TGTGCCAGCAGTGTAAGACCGGACAGGGGCGGACAGCCCCAGCATTTT.

About this clone: Distinct nucleotide sequences in the sample also encode this CDR3. The chain couples TRBV28 to TRBJ1-2; the D gene is possibly TRBD1 (6 bases). The CDR3 covers 12 residues. With 2 bases removed from V and 5 bases from J, the gap between germline ends came to 6 bases. Germline-derived CDR1 and CDR2 are MDHEN and SYDVKM. As DNA, the CDR3 is TGTGCCAGCAGTTTAACAGGGTATGGCTACACCTTC. Protein product: CASSLTGYGYTF.

This chain joins TRBV19 and TRBJ2-7; D may be TRBD1 (6 bases). Trimming took off 5 bases at V and 7 bases at J, with 21 bases between the two ends. CDR1 and CDR2 (germline): LNHDA, SQIVND (reference sequence). The CDR3 loop spans 15 amino acids. The CDR3 coding sequence is TGTGCCAGTAGTCCGAGGTGGGGGCCAGAGGGGGAGCAGTACTTC. This translates into CASSPRWGPEGEQYF.

The gene calls are TRBV7-9 and TRBJ1-5; TRBD1 is a possible D gene (5 bases). The CDR3 sequence is 13 residues long. Looked up from germline, CDR1 is SEHNR and CDR2 is FQNEAQ (reference sequence). Trimming shortened V by 4 bases and J by 4 bases, and 8 bases separated the two germline ends. The CDR3 DNA is TGTGCCAGCAGCTCGACAGAGAATCAGCCCCAGCATTTT. Protein product: CASSSTENQPQHF.

The CDR3 spells CASSQGIGGVVNTEAFF. For the CDR3, the DNA is TGTGCCAGCAGCCAAGGTATCGGGGGAGTTGTGAACACTGAAGCTTTCTTT. The genes are TRBV3-1 (or the pseudogene TRBV3-2) and TRBJ1-1; TRBD1 is a possible D gene (5 bases). CDR3 size: 17 residues. Germline CDR1 is LGHDT and CDR2 is YNNKEL (reference sequence). V lost 1 base and J lost 0, with 15 bases in between.

In this sample, this clone turned up a few times. The V and J genes are TRBV28 and TRBJ1-5; D may be TRBD1 (5 bases). The germline CDR1 and CDR2 sequences are MDHEN and SYDVKM. V gave up 7 bases and J gave up 4 bases, with 17 bases separating them. This CDR3 is 15 amino acids long. CDR3 nucleotide sequence: TGTGCCAGCACCACTGGGGCAGTCGGGAATCAGCCCCAGCATTTT. It specifies CASTTGAVGNQPQHF.

The chain carries TRBV27 and TRBJ1-2, with D possibly matching TRBD1 (6 bases). Trimming took off 5 bases at V and 7 bases at J, with 14 bases between the two ends. Germline V gene data show CDR1 as MNHEY and CDR2 as SMNVEV (reference sequence). The CDR3 has 13 amino acids. CDR3 DNA: TGTGCCAGCAGTCCCGAGGGGGTGAGTGGCTACACCTTC. This translates into CASSPEGVSGYTF.

This clone was found a few times. The gene calls are TRBV5-1 and TRBJ2-3, with D unclear. Trimming stripped 0 bases from V and 5 bases from J, with 13 bases between. Germline V CDR1 and CDR2: SGHRS, YFSETQ. This CDR3 is 15 amino acids long. Here the CDR3 DNA reads TGCGCCAGCAGCTTGGCCGGCAGGTTAGGAGATACGCAGTATTTT. Amino acids: CASSLAGRLGDTQYF.

The rearrangement joins TRBV7-2 to TRBJ2-1, with 12 positions matching TRBD2. Germline V gene sequence: CDR1 SGHTA, CDR2 FQGNSA. With 5 bases clipped from V and 7 bases from J, the junction kept 6 bases outside the gene matches. This CDR3 region has 15 residues. The CDR3 spells CASSPRTSGANEQFF. The CDR3 nucleotides are TGTGCCAGCAGCCCCAGGACTAGCGGGGCTAATGAGCAGTTCTTC.

The genes are TRBV28 and TRBJ2-5; a possible D gene is TRBD1 (5 bases). Trimming removed 4 bases at V and 5 bases at J, with 11 bases between. This CDR3 contains 13 residues. Per the germline V gene, CDR1 is MDHEN and CDR2 is SYDVKM. In DNA form, the CDR3 reads TGTGCCAGCAGTTCAGGGTTGGAGGAGACCCAGTACTTC. Residues: CASSSGLEETQYF.